The T cell receptor (beta chain) under discussion was sequenced for a study of cytomegalovirus exposure and HLA in healthy donors. The overall study: A prior study identified 110 million or so unique TCR beta sequences from around 180 million T cells.

V dropped 5 bases and J dropped 6 bases, with 12 bases sitting between them. From germline, CDR1 is LNHDA and CDR2 SQIVND (reference sequence). This CDR3 comprises 13 residues. Points on this clone: Its specificity is not known.

PCR primers comprised 60 Vbeta and 13 Jbeta primers. The authors' processing: Later reanalysis found roughly 80 million unique TCR beta chains, some 10 million of them shared. Some clones are missing from TCRdb's copy, which holds only in-frame ones; the method was immunoSEQ multiplex PCR. From that table come the V and J calls and clone size; the DNA was used to work out D and trimming. Its clone listing holds roughly 190,000 clones. Study-wide findings and caveats: Most TCR beta V segments were productive about 87% or about 30% of the time in an earlier analysis. When presence/absence was analysed, sequencing depth was taken to be roughly uniform across donors.

The receptor's source is a man aged 25-45 years in good health and CMV-seronegative. The rearrangement links TRBV19 to TRBJ2-3; tentative D call: TRBD1 (6 bases). The source material was PBMCs. CDR3 residues: CASSEQGRDTQYF. CDR3 in DNA: TGTGCCAGTAGTGAACAGGGTCGGGATACGCAGTATTTT.